The T cell receptor beta chain under discussion was sequenced for a study of technical replicates of blood from a few donors. V gave up 4 bases and J gave up 0 bases; unmatched junction bases: 11. The CDR3 extends over 18 amino acids. Germline CDR1 MNHEY, CDR2 SMNVEV (reference sequence). The protocol was immunoSEQ multiplex PCR, while the TCRdb copy is restricted to in-frame clones and leaves out a portion. The sample lists tens of thousands of clones, around 97% seen once, with around 0.22% in the top ten. This receptor was obtained from a human donor in good health. The V and J genes are TRBV27 and TRBJ1-5, with 8 bases fitting TRBD1. Specimen: T cells isolated from PBMCs. The CDR3 region has the DNA TGTGCCAGCAGTTCTCGATACAGGGGGAGTTATAGCAATCAGCCCCAGCATTTT. Translated: CASSSRYRGSYSNQPQHF.